The following is a TCR beta chain sequence with its context. The data derive from a study of blood T cell repertoires in COVID-19. Study background: PBMCs, B-cell-depleted T cells, or T cells were the source of the cDNA or gDNA that made up the material.

As originally analysed: Counts of nucleated cells, estimated from reference gene primer amplification, were obtained. Clones were read by immunoSEQ multiplex PCR, and TCRdb kept only the in-frame ones, dropping some. V, J and clone size are those of that table, while D and trimming were read from the DNA. The sample carries 350,000 to 400,000 clones, nearly 90% recorded once. Specimen: peripheral blood. The TCR sequence derives from a man in his late teens or twenties with active or convalescent COVID-19.

CDR3 bases: TGTGCCAGCAGCGTACAGGGGGCCCACGGCTACACCTTC. Protein sequence: CASSVQGAHGYTF. The V call is TRBV13, the J call TRBJ1-2; 9 bases are a match to TRBD1. Looked up from germline, CDR1 is PRHDT and CDR2 is FYEKMQ (reference sequence). The CDR3 spans 13 residues. V lost 5 bases, J lost 8 bases, and 6 bases stayed unmatched. The full variable domain, rest sourced from reference TRBV13 and TRBJ1-2, is AAGVIQSPRHLIKEKRETATLKCYPIPRHDTVYWYQQGPGQDPQFLISFYEKMQSDKGSIPDRFSAQQFSDYHSELNMSSLELGDSALYFCASSVQGAHGYTFGSGTRLTVV.